A selection of T cell receptor beta chains follows, all from one sample in a study of blood T cell repertoires in COVID-19. Sequencing used immunoSEQ multiplex PCR; TCRdb keeps in-frame clones, though not all of them. The profile shows some 130,000 clones, approximately 86% of them singletons. The source material was PBMCs or T cells enriched from blood (not recorded which). The receptor set was obtained from a woman aged 45-59 years who had recovered from COVID-19. CDR3s include the opening cysteine and the closing phenylalanine or tryptophan. Each record gives: J gene, D gene, clone size, V gene, CDR3 DNA, CDR3 protein. The D gene is left open where the match is weak. The size field is filled for only some rows; it gives once, few, many or a size class.

J: TRBJ1-2; D: NA; size: NA; V: TRBV7-9; DNA: TGTGCCAGCAGCTTACCAGTCAACTATGGCTACACCTTC; CDR3: CASSLPVNYGYTF
J: TRBJ1-1; D: TRBD1; size: few; V: TRBV6-5; DNA: TGTGCCAGCAGTTACGGGACGGACAGGGGAGCTGAAGCTTTCTTT; CDR3: CASSYGTDRGAEAFF
J: TRBJ1-1; D: TRBD1; size: NA; V: TRBV12-3/TRBV12-4; DNA: TGTGCCAGCAGGGGACAGGGGCGCACTGAAGCTTTCTTT; CDR3: CASRGQGRTEAFF
J: TRBJ1-1; D: NA; size: few; V: TRBV19; DNA: TGTGCCAGTAGTAGAAGGACAGCTGAAGCTTTCTTT; CDR3: CASSRRTAEAFF
J: TRBJ2-1; D: TRBD2; size: NA; V: TRBV6-4; DNA: TGTGCCAGCTCTAGACTAGCGGGGGAATATGAGCAGTTCTTC; CDR3: CASSRLAGEYEQFF
J: TRBJ2-6; D: NA; size: NA; V: TRBV9; DNA: TGTGCCAGCAGCGTAGCTGCGTCTGGGGCCAACGTCCTGACTTTC; CDR3: CASSVAASGANVLTF
J: TRBJ1-6; D: NA; size: NA; V: TRBV10-1; DNA: TGCGCCAGCGCCTCGGGCAGCGGTAATTCACCCCTCCACTTT; CDR3: CASASGSGNSPLHF
J: TRBJ2-2; D: NA; size: NA; V: TRBV15; DNA: TGTGCCACCAGCAGAGTGACAGGTGGAACCGGGGAGCTGTTTTTT; CDR3: CATSRVTGGTGELFF
J: TRBJ2-7; D: NA; size: once; V: TRBV2; DNA: TGTGCCAGCACGAATGGGACTTTATACGGGCTCTACGAGCAGTACTTC; CDR3: CASTNGTLYGLYEQYF
J: TRBJ2-3; D: NA; size: NA; V: TRBV7-9; DNA: TGTGCCATCGAGCAGGGGGATACGCAGTATTTT; CDR3: CAIEQGDTQYF
J: TRBJ2-7; D: TRBD1; size: few; V: TRBV6-2/TRBV6-3; DNA: TGTGCCAGCAGTTACTCAGCGGACAGGGGTAATTACGAGCAGTACTTC; CDR3: CASSYSADRGNYEQYF
J: TRBJ2-5; D: NA; size: NA; V: TRBV11-2; DNA: TGTGCCAGCAGCATACACCTTCAAGAGACCCAGTACTTC; CDR3: CASSIHLQETQYF
J: TRBJ1-4; D: NA; size: NA; V: TRBV2; DNA: TGTGCCAGCAGGGCTGGGGGCAATAATGAAAAACTGTTTTTT; CDR3: CASRAGGNNEKLFF
J: TRBJ2-7; D: NA; size: NA; V: TRBV5-6; DNA: TGTGCCAGCAGCTTGCGCGGGACGGTATACGAGCAGTACTTC; CDR3: CASSLRGTVYEQYF
J: TRBJ2-5; D: NA; size: once; V: TRBV6-1; DNA: TGTGCCAGCAGTGAAACCGGGTCCCAGTACTTC; CDR3: CASSETGSQYF
J: TRBJ1-6; D: NA; size: NA; V: TRBV5-6; DNA: TGTGCCAGCAGCTCTAAGCTAAGCTCCTATAATTCACCCCTCCACTTT; CDR3: CASSSKLSSYNSPLHF
J: TRBJ2-7; D: TRBD2; size: NA; V: TRBV3-1/TRBV3-2; DNA: TGTGCCAGCAGCCTACCGGGAGCGGGGGGCTACGAGCAGTACTTC; CDR3: CASSLPGAGGYEQYF
J: TRBJ1-2; D: NA; size: NA; V: TRBV7-9; DNA: TGTGCCAGCAGCTTAAATACGGGCTATGGCTACACCTTC; CDR3: CASSLNTGYGYTF
J: TRBJ1-4; D: NA; size: NA; V: TRBV5-5; DNA: TGTGCCAGCACCGCAAGGCTCGGGGGTGGGACTAATGAAAAACTGTTTTTT; CDR3: CASTARLGGGTNEKLFF
J: TRBJ2-7; D: TRBD2; size: few; V: TRBV5-6; DNA: TGTGCCAGTTGGGAAGCGGGGGTTTCGATGTACGAGCAGTACTTC; CDR3: CASWEAGVSMYEQYF
J: TRBJ2-7; D: TRBD2; size: NA; V: TRBV5-6; DNA: TGTGCCAGCAGCCGCCGGACTAGCGGGGGCCCTAGCTCCTACGAGCAGTACTTC; CDR3: CASSRRTSGGPSSYEQYF
J: TRBJ1-2; D: TRBD1; size: NA; V: TRBV5-5; DNA: TGTGCCAGCAGCTGGGACAGGGGAGGCTATGGCTACACCTTC; CDR3: CASSWDRGGYGYTF
J: TRBJ2-7; D: TRBD2; size: NA; V: TRBV10-2; DNA: TGCGCCAGCGGTCTAGCGGACGGGCAGTACTTC; CDR3: CASGLADGQYF
J: TRBJ1-2; D: NA; size: NA; V: TRBV19; DNA: TGTGCCAGTAGTATTGGGGGGAGCTATGGCTACACCTTC; CDR3: CASSIGGSYGYTF
J: TRBJ2-2; D: TRBD2; size: NA; V: TRBV7-2; DNA: TGTGCCAGCAGTCGGACTAGCGGGGCCCCGAACACCGGGGAGCTGTTTTTT; CDR3: CASSRTSGAPNTGELFF
J: TRBJ1-6; D: TRBD1; size: NA; V: TRBV13; DNA: TGTGCCAGCAGCGAGGGACAGGAGGATTCACCCCTCCACTTT; CDR3: CASSEGQEDSPLHF
J: TRBJ2-3; D: NA; size: NA; V: TRBV6-4; DNA: TGTGCCAGCAGTGACGCGGGGGCACCAGATACGCAGTATTTT; CDR3: CASSDAGAPDTQYF
J: TRBJ1-5; D: TRBD1; size: NA; V: TRBV24-1; DNA: TGTGCCACCAGTGACCAGGACAGGATAGATCAGCCCCAGCATTTT; CDR3: CATSDQDRIDQPQHF
J: TRBJ1-1; D: NA; size: NA; V: TRBV9; DNA: TGTGCCAGCAGCGTAGTCCCAGAAACAGAAGCTTTCTTT; CDR3: CASSVVPETEAFF
J: TRBJ1-1; D: NA; size: NA; V: TRBV25-1; DNA: TGTGCCAGCAGCGATCAGATAGAAGCTTTCTTT; CDR3: CASSDQIEAFF
J: TRBJ1-1; D: TRBD1; size: NA; V: TRBV19; DNA: TGTGCCAGCAAAGTGTGGGACAGGGGCGGAACTGAAGCTTTCTTT; CDR3: CASKVWDRGGTEAFF
J: TRBJ2-7; D: TRBD2; size: NA; V: TRBV7-6; DNA: TGTGCCAGCAGCTCCCCTCGACTAGCGGGGACGCCCTACGAGCAGTACTTC; CDR3: CASSSPRLAGTPYEQYF
J: TRBJ1-5; D: TRBD1; size: NA; V: TRBV6-5; DNA: TGTGCCAGCCAGGGGGTCAATCAGCCCCAGCATTTT; CDR3: CASQGVNQPQHF
J: TRBJ1-4; D: NA; size: NA; V: TRBV13; DNA: TGTGCCAGCAGCTTTAGGTCTAGTAATGAAAAACTGTTTTTT; CDR3: CASSFRSSNEKLFF
J: TRBJ2-7; D: NA; size: NA; V: TRBV7-2; DNA: TGTGCCAGCAGCTTAGTTGCGAACTCGGTATACGAGCAGTACTTC; CDR3: CASSLVANSVYEQYF
J: TRBJ2-5; D: TRBD2; size: few; V: TRBV10-1; DNA: TGCGCCAGCGCCCTAGCGGGGGGCCGTCGCCAGTACTTC; CDR3: CASALAGGRRQYF
J: TRBJ1-5; D: NA; size: NA; V: TRBV7-8; DNA: TGTGCCAGCAGCCCCCAGGGCGGGGCGGGGGCTCAGCCCCAGCATTTT; CDR3: CASSPQGGAGAQPQHF
J: TRBJ2-1; D: TRBD2; size: NA; V: TRBV19; DNA: TGTGCCAGTAGTCCCGGGACTAGCTCCTACAATGAGCAGTTCTTC; CDR3: CASSPGTSSYNEQFF
J: TRBJ2-7; D: TRBD1; size: NA; V: TRBV14; DNA: TGTGCCAGCAGCCAAATGGGACAGGGGCTTTTCGCCTACGAGCAGTACTTC; CDR3: CASSQMGQGLFAYEQYF
J: TRBJ2-7; D: TRBD2; size: NA; V: TRBV7-9; DNA: TGTGCCAGCAGCTTAGGCGGGTCGGGAGCGGGGATTGGCGAGCAGTACTTC; CDR3: CASSLGGSGAGIGEQYF
J: TRBJ2-3; D: TRBD1; size: NA; V: TRBV7-8; DNA: TGTGCCAGCAGCTTAGTCGGGACAGCCGCCACAGATACGCAGTATTTT; CDR3: CASSLVGTAATDTQYF
J: TRBJ2-4; D: TRBD2; size: NA; V: TRBV15; DNA: TGTGCCACCAGCAGAGATCCCCCTGCGGGGGGTCTGGGGAACATTCAGTACTTC; CDR3: CATSRDPPAGGLGNIQYF
J: TRBJ2-1; D: NA; size: NA; V: TRBV7-9; DNA: TGTGCCAGCACGGGCGGAGAACTTTACTACAATGAGCAGTTCTTC; CDR3: CASTGGELYYNEQFF